The rows below give T cell receptor beta chains drawn from one sample of a study of blood T cells in healthy people across ages. TCRdb re-derived calls from the 5' RACE reads in MiXCR, one entry per CDR3 protein. The sample contains 540,000 or so distinct CDR3 sequences, around 24% of which appear only once. These data were also filed under a second study, of T cells of mothers and their children.

The specimen sequenced was blood. The origin of the receptors is a boy younger than 18 in good health. Both conserved end residues are part of each CDR3. A D gene is named only where the DNA matches it firmly. Rows may omit the clone size; those that give it use once, few, many or a size class.

V: TRBV4-3
size: NA
J: TRBJ1-1
D: NA
CDR3: CASSQDPGHPNTEAFF
DNA: TGCGCCAGCAGCCAAGATCCTGGACACCCGAACACTGAAGCTTTCTTT

V: TRBV7-2
size: once
J: TRBJ2-5
D: TRBD2
CDR3: CASSLYLLAGNETQYF
DNA: TGTGCCAGCAGCTTATATTTGCTAGCGGGAAACGAGACCCAGTACTTC

V: TRBV4-3
size: few
J: TRBJ1-6
D: NA
CDR3: CASSQGGGDIGSPLHF
DNA: TGCGCCAGCAGCCAAGGGGGAGGGGATATAGGATCACCCCTCCACTTT

V: TRBV9
size: few
J: TRBJ1-5
D: NA
CDR3: CASSVGAGGQPQHF
DNA: TGTGCCAGCAGCGTGGGAGCCGGTGGTCAGCCCCAGCATTTT

V: TRBV9
size: few
J: TRBJ1-4
D: TRBD1
CDR3: CASSVRRDRGTTNEKLFF
DNA: TGTGCCAGCAGCGTACGGCGGGACAGGGGGACGACTAATGAAAAACTGTTTTTT

V: TRBV27
size: few
J: TRBJ1-1
D: NA
CDR3: CASSYRFSRTEAFF
DNA: TGTGCCAGCAGCTATCGGTTCTCCCGCACTGAAGCTTTCTTT

V: TRBV7-3
size: NA
J: TRBJ2-5
D: NA
CDR3: CASSIRGGDGGFSTQYF
DNA: TGTGCCAGCAGCATACGAGGGGGGGACGGAGGGTTTTCGACCCAGTACTTC

V: TRBV4-3
size: NA
J: TRBJ2-3
D: TRBD1
CDR3: CASSLTTGETDTRYF
DNA: TGCGCCAGCAGCCTGACCACAGGGGAGACAGATACGCGGTATTTT

V: TRBV29-1
size: few
J: TRBJ2-1
D: NA
CDR3: CSADRGRGGSYNEQSF
DNA: TGCAGCGCTGATCGTGGGAGGGGGGGCTCCTACAATGAGCAGTCCTTC

V: TRBV18
size: NA
J: TRBJ2-7
D: TRBD2
CDR3: CASSPSGVPREQYF
DNA: TGTGCCAGCTCACCTAGCGGGGTTCCTCGCGAGCAGTACTTC

V: TRBV18
size: few
J: TRBJ1-1
D: NA
CDR3: CASSPLDITATEAFF
DNA: TGTGCCAGCTCACCTCTGGACATAACCGCCACTGAAGCTTTCTTT

V: TRBV4-3
size: NA
J: TRBJ2-3
D: TRBD2
CDR3: CASSQALGLTGTDTQYF
DNA: TGCGCCAGCAGCCAAGCCCTGGGACTAACCGGCACAGATACGCAGTATTTT

V: TRBV7-7
size: NA
J: TRBJ1-2
D: NA
CDR3: CASSLVDTAGYGYTF
DNA: TGTGCTAGCAGCTTAGTAGACACCGCTGGCTATGGCTACACCTTC

V: TRBV7-9
size: few
J: TRBJ1-1
D: TRBD1
CDR3: CASSLAPQGDTEAFF
DNA: TGTGCCAGCAGCTTAGCGCCACAGGGGGACACTGAAGCTTTCTTT

V: TRBV3-1
size: few
J: TRBJ1-1
D: NA
CDR3: CASSPRTGVYNTEAFF
DNA: TGTGCCAGCAGCCCTCGGACGGGAGTTTACAACACTGAAGCTTTCTTT

V: TRBV4-2
size: NA
J: TRBJ2-3
D: TRBD2
CDR3: CASSLTPWSGTSTDTQYF
DNA: TGTGCCAGCAGCTTAACGCCTTGGAGCGGGACCAGCACAGATACGCAGTATTTT

V: TRBV7-9
size: once
J: TRBJ2-1
D: NA
CDR3: CASSLVVFVGTYYNEQFF
DNA: TGTGCCAGCAGCTTAGTAGTCTTTGTGGGGACATACTACAATGAGCAGTTCTTC

V: TRBV16
size: NA
J: TRBJ1-4
D: NA
CDR3: CASSPSGTTNEKLFF
DNA: TGTGCCAGCAGCCCGTCCGGGACAACTAATGAAAAACTGTTTTTT

V: TRBV7-2
size: few
J: TRBJ2-7
D: TRBD1
CDR3: CASSLGTGGSYEQYF
DNA: TGTGCCAGCAGCTTAGGGACAGGGGGCTCGTACGAGCAGTACTTC

V: TRBV7-8
size: NA
J: TRBJ1-3
D: NA
CDR3: CASSPRQRGIGNTIYF
DNA: TGTGCCAGCAGCCCCCGTCAGAGGGGAATAGGAAACACCATATATTTT

V: TRBV3-1
size: few
J: TRBJ2-7
D: TRBD2
CDR3: CASSQDPSGSSYEQYF
DNA: TGTGCCAGCAGCCAAGACCCTAGCGGGAGCTCCTACGAGCAGTACTTC

V: TRBV19
size: NA
J: TRBJ2-1
D: TRBD2
CDR3: CASSGTSGRPYNEQFF
DNA: TGTGCCAGTAGCGGGACTAGCGGGAGACCTTACAATGAGCAGTTCTTC

V: TRBV15
size: NA
J: TRBJ2-7
D: NA
CDR3: CATSRDQRVYEQYF
DNA: TGTGCCACCAGCAGAGATCAGCGAGTCTACGAGCAGTACTTC

V: TRBV5-1
size: few
J: TRBJ2-1
D: TRBD2
CDR3: CASSLSGAVSSSYNEQFF
DNA: TGCGCCAGCAGCCTTAGCGGGGCTGTCTCTAGCTCCTACAATGAGCAGTTCTTC

V: TRBV4-3
size: few
J: TRBJ2-4
D: NA
CDR3: CASSQDLGQPGNIQYF
DNA: TGCGCCAGCAGCCAAGATCTAGGACAGCCGGGAAACATTCAGTACTTC

V: TRBV2
size: NA
J: TRBJ2-1
D: NA
CDR3: CASSHHLGGVLYEQFF
DNA: TGTGCCAGCAGTCATCATTTAGGGGGGGTGTTGTATGAGCAGTTCTTC

V: TRBV2
size: many
J: TRBJ2-5
D: NA
CDR3: CASHDILETQYF
DNA: TGTGCCAGCCACGATATTCTGGAGACCCAGTACTTC

V: TRBV19
size: NA
J: TRBJ2-4
D: NA
CDR3: CASAHRTRLAKNIQYF
DNA: TGTGCCAGTGCTCATCGGACTCGGTTAGCCAAAAACATTCAGTACTTC